Listed here are 25 T cell receptor beta chains from one sample, sequenced in a study of T cells in Graves' hyperthyroidism and ophthalmopathy. TCR beta CDR3 sequences were amplified from RNA transcripts. The TCR CDR3 first-round RT-PCR relied on the HTBI primer set. Each CDR3 protein is one row after TCRdb ran MiXCR on the multiplex PCR reads. There are 500,000 to 800,000 distinct CDR3 sequences in the sample; around 13% occur only once, and 12% lies in the top ten. The sequencing input was blood. All receptors come from a woman aged 50 to 60 with Graves' ophthalmopathy.

This clonotype was counted ten times or more. The rearrangement joins TRBV5-1 to TRBJ2-6, with D unresolved. Trimming left V 4 bases short and J 0 bases short, with 5 bases between. The germline V gene encodes CDR1 SGHRS and CDR2 YFSETQ. The CDR3 contains 14 residues. CDR3 loop: CASSDPSGANVLTF. The CDR3 bases are TGCGCCAGCAGCGATCCCTCTGGGGCCAACGTCCTGACTTTC.

This clonotype was seen repeatedly, ten times or more. The chain recombines TRBV3-1 with TRBJ2-7; TRBD2 aligns across 11 bases. V lost 4 bases and J lost 3; bases outside the gene matches: 5. The CDR3 contains 15 residues. Germline CDR1 reads LGHDT; CDR2 reads YNNKEL (reference sequence). The CDR3 region has the DNA TGTGCCAGCAGCCCCTTAGCGGGAGGGCACTACGAGCAGTACTTC. It yields the protein CASSPLAGGHYEQYF.

This clonotype has a handful of counts. This chain connects TRBV29-1 to TRBJ1-2, with a possible D match to TRBD1 (5 bases). Germline V lookup: CDR1 SQVTM, CDR2 ANQGSEA. V lost 1 base and J lost 8, with 23 bases in between. The CDR3 has 16 amino acids. CDR3 nucleotides: TGCAGCGTTGAAGCGTCCGACAGCGCCTCTTTTTGGGGCTACACCTTC. This gives the protein CSVEASDSASFWGYTF.

This clonotype occurred many times. The chain couples TRBV12-3 or TRBV12-4 to TRBJ2-1; D is unresolved. This CDR3 spans 14 amino acids. Trimming left V 2 bases short and J 4 bases short, with 9 bases between. The CDR3 DNA follows: TGTGCCAGCAGTTTAACCGAGTTATACAATGAGCAGTTCTTC. Its translation: CASSLTELYNEQFF.

This clonotype was counted ten times or more. The chain recombines TRBV20-1 with TRBJ1-1; D might be TRBD1 (5 bases). Looked up from germline, CDR1 is DFQATT and CDR2 is SNEGSKA (reference sequence). The CDR3 consists of 13 residues. Between the trimmed V and J ends, which lost 4 bases and 1 base, there was a span of 10 bases. In DNA form, the CDR3 reads TGCAGTGCTACCAGGGTAGGGAACACTGAAGCTTTCTTT. Its protein product is CSATRVGNTEAFF.

This clonotype was counted ten times or more. The chain is built from TRBV2 and TRBJ1-5, with 9 bases that match TRBD1. Germline CDR1 SNHLY, CDR2 FYNNEI. V trimming: 1 base; J trimming: 2 bases; junction bases outside the gene matches: 3. The CDR3 runs to 16 residues. The CDR3, as DNA: TGTGCCAGCAGTGAAGATCGGACAGGGGGCAATCAGCCCCAGCATTTT. Protein sequence: CASSEDRTGGNQPQHF.

The table lists this clonotype with many counts. The chain joins TRBV7-2 to TRBJ2-4, with D possibly TRBD1 on 6 matching bases. CDR1 SGHTA and CDR2 FQGNSA come from the germline V gene. The CDR3 totals 14 residues. V was trimmed by 0 bases and J by 7 bases, leaving 10 bases between them. The CDR3 here is CASSLAPGVNIQYF. The CDR3 nucleotides read TGTGCCAGCAGCTTAGCTCCAGGGGTGAACATTCAGTACTTC.

This clonotype was seen a few times. This chain connects TRBV20-1 to TRBJ2-7; D is unclear. The ends were cut back, 5 bases at V and 1 base at J, with 12 bases in the middle. This CDR3 has 13 amino acids. CDR1 is DFQATT and CDR2 is SNEGSKA in the germline V gene (reference sequence). The CDR3 DNA reads as TGCAGTGCTTACCTGGGGTCTTCCTACGAGCAGTACTTC. This codes for CSAYLGSSYEQYF.

V and J are TRBV10-3 and TRBJ1-5; 10 bases fit TRBD1. The V gene's germline CDR1 is ENHRY and CDR2 SYGVKD. CDR3 length equals 14 residues. V lost 5 bases and J lost 5; bases outside the gene matches: 3. The CDR3: CAISPGQGDQPQHF. The CDR3 nucleotides read TGTGCCATCAGTCCTGGACAGGGGGATCAGCCCCAGCATTTT.

Details on this clonotype: Because the CDR3 is missing its conserved closing phenylalanine or tryptophan, this is likely a read error. The chain links TRBV7-3 to TRBJ2-7, with unresolved D. Looked up from germline, CDR1 is SGHTA and CDR2 is FQGTGA. This CDR3 is 14 amino acids long. The CDR3 here is CAGSHDSSSYEQYL. For the CDR3, the DNA is TGTGCCGGCAGTCACGACTCAAGCTCCTACGAGCAGTACCTC.

This clonotype was recorded at least ten times. This chain joins TRBV5-1 and TRBJ1-4, with 7 bases that match TRBD1. With V trimmed by 5 bases and J by 0 bases, 7 bases remained unmatched. The V gene's germline CDR1 is SGHRS and CDR2 YFSETQ. There are 16 residues in the CDR3. The CDR3 coding sequence is TGCGCCAGCAGTTTACAGGGGCCTGCAACTAATGAAAAACTGTTTTTT. Translated: CASSLQGPATNEKLFF. Based on the CDR3 plus reference TRBV5-1 and TRBJ1-4, the full variable domain is KAGVTQTPRYLIKTRGQQVTLSCSPISGHRSVSWYQQTPGQGLQFLFEYFSETQRNKGNFPGRFSGRQFSNSRSEMNVSTLELGDSALYLCASSLQGPATNEKLFFGSGTQLSVL.

This clonotype showed up many times. This sequence joins TRBV27 and TRBJ2-1; D call uncertain. V was cut by 0 bases and J by 8 bases, with 11 bases left in between. CDR1 is MNHEY, CDR2 SMNVEV, per germline (reference sequence). This CDR3 region has 14 residues. The CDR3 DNA follows: TGTGCCAGCAGTTTATCGGGTAGGGTCTATGAGCAGTTCTTC. It encodes CASSLSGRVYEQFF.

The CDR3 nucleotides read TGTGCCAGCGGTCTCTACGGCGGACCTGATTCTGGGGCCAACGTCCTGACTTTC. Translating gives CASGLYGGPDSGANVLTF. This rearrangement joins TRBV3-1 to TRBJ2-6; D unclear. The V gene lost 8 bases and the J gene lost 1 base, with 21 bases spanning the gap. The CDR3 loop spans 18 amino acids. Germline CDR1 and CDR2: LGHDT and YNNKEL (reference sequence). The variable domain in full, completed from reference TRBV3-1 and TRBJ2-6, reads DTAVSQTPKYLVTQMGNDKSIKCEQNLGHDTMYWYKQDSKKFLKIMFSYNNKELIINETVPNRFSPKSPDKAHLNLHINSLELGDSAVYFCASGLYGGPDSGANVLTFGAGSRLTVL.

Many counts were recorded for this clonotype. This rearrangement joins TRBV12-3 or TRBV12-4 to TRBJ2-4, with D unresolved. The CDR3 has 14 residues. V gave up 7 bases and J gave up 0 bases, with 10 bases separating them. CDR3 in amino acids: CASTAPIAKNIQYF. For the CDR3, the DNA is TGTGCCAGCACGGCACCGATAGCCAAAAACATTCAGTACTTC.

This clonotype occurred a few times. The chain links TRBV4-1 to TRBJ1-3; 11 nucleotides agree with TRBD1. Germline V CDR1 and CDR2: MGHRA, YSYEKL. V was pared by 3 bases and J by 4 bases, with 20 bases of the junction left unmatched. The CDR3 runs 21 residues. This CDR3 reads CASSHGKDPSGQGANGNTIYF. CDR3 coding DNA: TGCGCCAGCAGCCATGGAAAGGACCCCTCAGGACAGGGGGCGAACGGAAACACCATATATTTT.

V is TRBV6-1 and J is TRBJ1-1; D might be TRBD1 (5 bases). V shed 5 bases and J shed 4 bases, with 14 bases lying between them. There are 14 residues in the CDR3. Germline CDR1 and CDR2: MNHNS and SASEGT. The CDR3 DNA sequence: TGTGCCAGCAGTATATCAGGGAGGGCCACTGAAGCTTTCTTT. Translating it yields CASSISGRATEAFF.

The table lists this clonotype with many counts. This chain joins TRBV12-3 or TRBV12-4 and TRBJ2-1, with 9 nucleotides matching TRBD1. The ends lost 6 bases at V and 1 base at J; junction bases unmatched: 4. CDR3 size: 15 residues. The CDR3 bases are TGTGCCAGCAGAACACAGGGGGCTTCCTACAATGAGCAGTTCTTC. Amino acid sequence: CASRTQGASYNEQFF.

In this sample, this clonotype turned up many times. The genes are TRBV5-6 and TRBJ2-2; D ambiguous. Trimming took off 3 bases at V and 1 base at J, with 7 bases between the two ends. This CDR3 is 14 amino acids long. The germline CDR1 and CDR2 sequences are SGHDT and YYEEEE. The CDR3 DNA follows: TGTGCCAGCAGCTCCCGACAGAACACCGGGGAGCTGTTTTTT. Translation: CASSSRQNTGELFF.

This clonotype turned up a few times. The chain uses TRBV30 and TRBJ2-7; D ambiguous. The CDR3 runs to 14 residues. V shed 0 bases and J shed 0 bases, with 9 bases lying between them. Germline CDR1 reads GTSNPN; CDR2 reads SVGIG (reference sequence). The DNA of the CDR3 is TGTGCCTGGAGTGTCACACCCAGCTCCTACGAGCAGTACTTC. Amino acids: CAWSVTPSSYEQYF. The variable domain in full, completed from reference TRBV30 and TRBJ2-7, reads SQTIHQWPATLVQPVGSPLSLECTVEGTSNPNLYWYRQAAGRGLQLLFYSVGIGQISSEVPQNLSASRPQDRQFILSSKKLLLSDSGFYLCAWSVTPSSYEQYFGPGTRLTVT.

This clonotype was counted at least ten times. The rearrangement joins TRBV11-2 to TRBJ1-2; D might be TRBD1 (5 bases). The CDR3 consists of 14 residues. Per the germline V gene, CDR1 is SGHAT and CDR2 is FQNNGV. Trimming shortened V by 6 bases and J by 8 bases, and 19 bases separated the two germline ends. CDR3 nucleotide sequence: TGTGCCAGCAGTCGTACCGGGACCCGGCGCGGCTACACCTTC. Translation gives CASSRTGTRRGYTF.

This clonotype occurred many times. The chain has TRBV20-1 and TRBJ2-7; D assignment may be TRBD1 or TRBD2 (5 bases each). The CDR3 has 12 residues. CDR1 is DFQATT, CDR2 SNEGSKA, per germline (reference sequence). The CDR3 reads CRPLGDPYEQYF. The CDR3 DNA sequence: TGCAGACCCCTAGGGGACCCCTACGAGCAGTACTTC.

This clonotype was observed at least ten times. V and J are TRBV27 and TRBJ2-5; TRBD2 agrees at 11 bases. CDR1 is MNHEY, CDR2 SMNVEV, per germline (reference sequence). The V and J ends lost 8 bases and 5 bases, in that order; junction bases with no gene match: 13. The CDR3 runs to 16 residues. Here the CDR3 reads CASRTFSGRDGETQYF. CDR3 in DNA: TGTGCCAGCCGAACTTTTAGCGGGAGGGACGGGGAGACCCAGTACTTC.

V usage is TRBV20-1 and J usage is TRBJ2-7, with D possibly matching TRBD1 (6 bases). This CDR3 spans 14 amino acids. V dropped 2 bases and J dropped 0 bases, with 11 bases sitting between them. Germline CDR1 is DFQATT and CDR2 is SNEGSKA (reference sequence). The CDR3 DNA is TGCAGTGCTAGACCGGGACACAACTCCTACGAGCAGTACTTC. Encoded protein: CSARPGHNSYEQYF.

This rearrangement joins TRBV6-1 to TRBJ2-5; D not resolved. The V gene lost 2 bases and the J gene lost 5 bases, with 12 bases spanning the gap. The germline CDR1 and CDR2 sequences are MNHNS and SASEGT. CDR3 length: 14 residues. The CDR3 loop is CASSESPYAETQYF. The CDR3 DNA is TGTGCCAGCAGTGAATCCCCGTACGCGGAGACCCAGTACTTC.

This clonotype was counted ten times or more. This chain links TRBV27 with TRBJ1-1, with unresolved D. The CDR3 loop spans 13 amino acids. CDR1 and CDR2 from the germline V gene are MNHEY and SMNVEV (reference sequence). With 3 bases removed from V and 6 bases from J, the gap between germline ends came to 11 bases. Here the CDR3 DNA reads TGTGCCAGCAGTTTCGTAGGGCTATCTGAAGCTTTCTTT. This sequence encodes CASSFVGLSEAFF.